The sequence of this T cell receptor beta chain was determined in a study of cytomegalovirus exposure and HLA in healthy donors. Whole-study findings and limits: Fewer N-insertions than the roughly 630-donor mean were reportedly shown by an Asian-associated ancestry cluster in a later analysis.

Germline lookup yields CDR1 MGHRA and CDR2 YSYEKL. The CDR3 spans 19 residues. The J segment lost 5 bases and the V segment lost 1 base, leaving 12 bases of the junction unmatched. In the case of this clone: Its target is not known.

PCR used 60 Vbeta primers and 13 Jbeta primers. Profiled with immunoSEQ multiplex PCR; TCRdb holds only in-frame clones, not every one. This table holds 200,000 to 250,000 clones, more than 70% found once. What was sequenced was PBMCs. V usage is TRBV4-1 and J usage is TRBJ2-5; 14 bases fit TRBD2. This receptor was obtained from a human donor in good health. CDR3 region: CASSQGWTSGRSRRETQYF. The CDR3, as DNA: TGCGCCAGCAGCCAAGGATGGACTAGCGGGAGGAGTCGTCGGGAGACCCAGTACTTC.